A selection of T cell receptor beta chains follows, all from one sample in a study of T-cell reconstitution after alpha-beta-depleted transplantation in children. TCRdb reanalysed the PCR reads using MiXCR and keeps one entry per CDR3 protein. The sample lists hundreds of thousands of distinct CDR3 sequences, over 9.5% occurring once. Sequencing was performed on PBMCs from the stem cell graft donor, taken from the stem cell graft. The receptors come from a human donor who donated a stem cell graft to a child with acute myeloid leukemia. Each CDR3 is given with its conserved first and last residue. The D gene is left open where the match is weak. Size is stated for part of the rows, as once, few or many counts, or as a class when the clone is expanded.

TRBJ2-5 | TRBV27 | - | 17 | TRBD2 | CASSLRLAGGPRETQYF | TGTGCCAGCAGTCTCAGACTAGCGGGAGGGCCCCGGGAGACCCAGTACTTC
TRBJ2-2 | TRBV29-1 | few | 13 | TRBD1 | CSGETGTGGELFF | TGCAGCGGGGAGACAGGGACGGGCGGGGAGCTGTTTTTT
TRBJ2-7 | TRBV20-1 | - | 15 | - | CSARDWAAASYEQYF | TGCAGTGCTAGAGATTGGGCGGCGGCCTCCTACGAGCAGTACTTC
TRBJ2-3 | TRBV20-1 | few | 16 | TRBD2 | CSASWLAGATTDTQYF | TGCAGTGCTAGTTGGCTAGCGGGTGCCACCACAGATACGCAGTATTTT
TRBJ2-5 | TRBV20-1 | - | 15 | TRBD2 | CSARDKPGGRETQYF | TGCAGTGCTAGAGATAAGCCAGGCGGGAGAGAGACCCAGTACTTC
TRBJ2-3 | TRBV7-9 | - | 13 | - | CASSSILLDTQYF | TGTGCCAGCAGCTCGATACTACTCGATACGCAGTATTTT
TRBJ2-2 | TRBV5-1 | many | 13 | - | CASSPDPTGELFF | TGCGCCAGCAGTCCTGACCCCACCGGGGAGCTGTTTTTT
TRBJ2-1 | TRBV7-6 | - | 16 | - | CASSLRVTTAVNEQFF | TGTGCCAGCAGCTTACGGGTAACGACTGCCGTAAATGAGCAGTTCTTC
TRBJ2-7 | TRBV27 | - | 14 | - | CASSHWTGTREQYF | TGTGCCAGCAGCCATTGGACAGGGACTAGGGAGCAGTACTTC
TRBJ2-4 | TRBV12-3/TRBV12-4 | - | 13 | - | CASSSGRVGIQYF | TGTGCCAGCAGTTCGGGACGAGTAGGCATTCAGTACTTC
TRBJ2-3 | TRBV2 | - | 14 | TRBD1 | CASSESRGRDTQYF | TGTGCCAGCAGTGAATCGAGGGGGCGAGATACGCAGTATTTT
TRBJ2-7 | TRBV12-3/TRBV12-4 | few | 15 | TRBD2 | CASSLPGLAEYEQYF | TGTGCCAGCAGTTTACCGGGACTAGCGGAATACGAGCAGTACTTC
TRBJ2-5 | TRBV13 | few | 15 | - | CASSNPPPAEETQYF | TGTGCCAGCAGCAACCCGCCCCCAGCGGAAGAGACCCAGTACTTC
TRBJ1-5 | TRBV28 | - | 14 | - | CASSLLGFNQPQHF | TGTGCCAGCAGTTTATTAGGGTTCAATCAGCCCCAGCATTTT
TRBJ2-7 | TRBV2 | - | 13 | - | CASSVEAVYEQYF | TGTGCCAGCAGTGTGGAAGCCGTATACGAGCAGTACTTC
TRBJ1-6 | TRBV25-1 | - | 14 | TRBD1 | CASSEWTGGSPLHF | TGTGCCAGCAGTGAATGGACAGGGGGTTCACCCCTCCACTTT
TRBJ2-1 | TRBV9 | - | 16 | TRBD2 | CASSATAGATYNEQFF | TGTGCCAGCAGCGCAACAGCGGGAGCAACCTACAATGAGCAGTTCTTC
TRBJ1-1 | TRBV20-1 | many | 13 | TRBD1 | CSAARTGGSEAFF | TGCAGTGCCGCGAGGACAGGGGGCTCTGAAGCTTTCTTT
TRBJ2-7 | TRBV19 | - | 15 | - | CASSMRVGRHYEQYF | TGTGCCAGTAGTATGAGGGTGGGTCGGCACTACGAGCAGTACTTC
TRBJ2-5 | TRBV11-2 | few | 18 | TRBD1 | CASSLVTSGQGARETQYF | TGTGCCAGCAGCTTAGTGACATCGGGACAGGGAGCGAGAGAGACCCAGTACTTC
TRBJ2-1 | TRBV15 | few | 17 | TRBD2 | CATSRGSSGRAPGEQFF | TGTGCCACCAGCAGAGGAAGTAGCGGGAGGGCCCCCGGTGAGCAGTTCTTC
TRBJ1-5 | TRBV29-1 | many | 13 | - | CSVEERSNQPQHF | TGCAGCGTTGAAGAGAGAAGCAATCAGCCCCAGCATTTT
TRBJ2-7 | TRBV2 | many | 12 | - | CASREGSYEQYF | TGTGCCAGCAGGGAGGGCTCCTACGAGCAGTACTTC
TRBJ1-1 | TRBV28 | many | 13 | - | CASSLSGGRSAFF | TGTGCCAGCAGTTTATCGGGGGGAAGGTCAGCTTTCTTT
TRBJ2-7 | TRBV5-1 | few | 12 | - | CASSEPTGEQYF | TGCGCCAGCAGCGAGCCGACAGGCGAGCAGTACTTC
TRBJ2-1 | TRBV28 | - | 14 | - | CASRSGYSYNEQFF | TGTGCCAGCAGGAGCGGATACTCCTACAATGAGCAGTTCTTC
TRBJ2-7 | TRBV5-4 | many | 13 | - | CASSSQGIHEQYF | TGTGCCAGCAGCTCCCAGGGGATACACGAGCAGTACTTC
TRBJ2-7 | TRBV10-3 | - | 13 | TRBD1 | CAISEGQGVEQYF | TGTGCCATCAGTGAGGGGCAGGGGGTCGAGCAGTACTTC
TRBJ2-1 | TRBV20-1 | many | 14 | TRBD2 | CSARAGAGLREQFF | TGCAGTGCTAGAGCGGGAGCGGGGTTACGTGAGCAGTTCTTC
TRBJ2-2 | TRBV11-2 | few | 13 | - | CASSPYGAGELFF | TGTGCCAGCAGCCCGTATGGTGCCGGGGAGCTGTTTTTT
TRBJ2-7 | TRBV5-1 | few | 15 | - | CASSPDSGSFYEQYF | TGCGCCAGCAGCCCGGACAGCGGCTCTTTCTACGAGCAGTACTTC
TRBJ1-2 | TRBV28 | few | 13 | TRBD1 | CASDGTDNYGYTF | TGTGCCAGCGATGGGACAGACAACTATGGCTACACCTTC
TRBJ2-1 | TRBV6-2/TRBV6-3 | many | 16 | TRBD2 | CASSYSVLAGYNEQFF | TGTGCCAGCAGTTACTCTGTTCTAGCGGGCTACAATGAGCAGTTCTTC
TRBJ2-7 | TRBV27 | - | 13 | - | CASRDTLFYEQYF | TGTGCCAGTCGGGACACCCTTTTCTACGAGCAGTACTTC
TRBJ2-3 | TRBV9 | few | 16 | TRBD2 | CASSVPRGDVTDTQYF | TGTGCCAGCAGCGTACCGCGGGGGGACGTCACAGATACGCAGTATTTT
TRBJ2-7 | TRBV27 | few | 14 | - | CASSLLGKDYEQYF | TGTGCCAGCAGTTTATTGGGGAAGGACTACGAGCAGTACTTC
TRBJ2-7 | TRBV9 | many | 14 | - | CASSLPGGSDEQYF | TGTGCCAGCAGCCTCCCCGGCGGGTCGGACGAGCAGTACTTC
TRBJ2-1 | TRBV20-1 | many | 17 | TRBD2 | CSASLTSSGKPYNEQFF | TGCAGTGCTAGCCTTACCTCTAGCGGGAAACCCTACAATGAGCAGTTCTTC
TRBJ2-5 | TRBV12-3/TRBV12-4 | many | 13 | - | CASSEGKQETQYF | TGTGCCAGCAGTGAAGGGAAGCAAGAGACCCAGTACTTC
TRBJ2-1 | TRBV9 | few | 15 | - | CASGIRQATGDEQFF | TGTGCCAGCGGGATAAGACAGGCGACAGGCGATGAGCAGTTCTTC
TRBJ2-3 | TRBV20-1 | - | 16 | TRBD2 | CSAIGGSGRGPDTQYF | TGCAGTGCCATCGGGGGAAGCGGGAGGGGGCCAGATACGCAGTATTTT
TRBJ2-1 | TRBV5-5 | - | 15 | - | CASSFFLRGFNEQFF | TGTGCCAGCAGCTTTTTCCTTAGGGGATTCAATGAGCAGTTCTTC
TRBJ2-5 | TRBV5-1 | few | 13 | - | CASSSQGGETQYF | TGCGCCAGCAGCTCGCAGGGGGGAGAGACCCAGTACTTC
TRBJ2-5 | TRBV3-1 | few | 17 | TRBD2 | CASSQVLAGGSLETQYF | TGTGCCAGCAGCCAAGTACTAGCGGGAGGGAGCTTGGAGACCCAGTACTTC
TRBJ2-1 | TRBV11-3 | - | 16 | TRBD1 | CASSFSMGTVYNEQFF | TGTGCCAGCAGTTTTTCTATGGGGACAGTCTACAATGAGCAGTTCTTC
TRBJ2-2 | TRBV30 | - | 13 | - | CAWSAKSTGELFF | TGTGCCTGGAGTGCAAAGTCCACCGGGGAGCTGTTTTTT
TRBJ2-1 | TRBV5-1 | many | 15 | TRBD1 | CASSSTDRSYNEQFF | TGCGCCAGCAGCTCGACGGACAGGTCTTACAATGAGCAGTTCTTC
TRBJ2-7 | TRBV20-1 | - | 13 | TRBD2 | CSARDGEREYQYF | TGCAGTGCTAGAGATGGGGAGCGGGAGTATCAGTACTTC
TRBJ2-5 | TRBV3-1 | - | 16 | TRBD1 | CASSSPSTGRTETQYF | TGTGCCAGCAGCTCCCCTTCGACAGGGCGGACAGAGACCCAGTACTTC
TRBJ1-5 | TRBV27 | - | 15 | - | CASSPGLGSNQPQHF | TGTGCCAGCAGTCCGGGACTGGGTAGCAATCAGCCCCAGCATTTT
TRBJ2-1 | TRBV7-9 | - | 14 | TRBD1 | CASSLPTGYNEQFF | TGTGCCAGCAGCTTACCGACAGGGTACAATGAGCAGTTCTTC
TRBJ1-5 | TRBV12-3/TRBV12-4 | - | 16 | TRBD1 | CASSNRQGTGNQPQHF | TGTGCCAGCAGTAACCGACAGGGGACGGGCAATCAGCCCCAGCATTTT
TRBJ2-2 | TRBV12-3/TRBV12-4 | many | 14 | TRBD2 | CASRTSGNTGELFF | TGTGCCAGCCGTACTAGCGGGAACACCGGGGAGCTGTTTTTT
TRBJ2-1 | TRBV7-2 | many | 15 | - | CASSPSGTPVTQQFF | TGTGCCAGCAGCCCCTCCGGGACCCCCGTAACGCAGCAGTTCTTC